Following are 13 T cell receptor beta chains from one sample sequenced in a study of Graves' ophthalmopathy and Graves' hyperthyroidism. Amplified TCR beta CDR3 regions were obtained using RNA transcripts as template. An initial RT-PCR round employing HTBI primers preceded a second-round multiplex PCR. TCRdb re-called the multiplex PCR reads through MiXCR, storing one row per CDR3 protein. The profile shows hundreds of thousands of distinct CDR3 sequences, approximately 15% of them singletons. Source material: peripheral blood. The receptors come from a young woman with stable Graves' hyperthyroidism.

This clonotype was recorded at least ten times. The genes are TRBV7-2 and TRBJ1-2, with 8 bases fitting TRBD1. The trim removed 0 bases at V and 3 bases at J, leaving 6 bases unmatched. Germline V gene lookup returns CDR1 SGHTA and CDR2 FQGNSA. The CDR3 is made up of 16 amino acids. CDR3: CASSLAAGGFYYGYTF. The CDR3 DNA reads TGTGCCAGCAGCTTAGCGGCAGGGGGCTTCTACTATGGCTACACCTTC.

At least ten counts were recorded for this clonotype. The V gene is TRBV19, the J gene TRBJ1-2, with 7 positions matching TRBD1. This CDR3 contains 12 residues. The J segment lost 7 bases and the V segment lost 3 bases, leaving 2 bases of the junction unmatched. Germline values: CDR1 LNHDA, CDR2 SQIVND (reference sequence). In nucleotides, the CDR3 is TGTGCCAGTAGTATGGAGGGGGCTGGCTACACCTTC. Its protein product is CASSMEGAGYTF. The full variable domain, in which reference TRBV19 and TRBJ1-2 provide the parts outside the CDR3, is DGGITQSPKYLFRKEGQNVTLSCEQNLNHDAMYWYRQDPGQGLRLIYYSQIVNDFQKGDIAEGYSVSREKKESFPLTVTSAQKNPTAFYLCASSMEGAGYTFGSGTRLTVV.

This clonotype was observed at least ten times. One end of the junction does not line up with germline, which may come from a read error. V and J are TRBV7-2 and TRBJ1-1, with D perhaps matching TRBD1 (6 bases). This CDR3 spans 14 amino acids. CDR1 and CDR2 (germline): SGHTA, FQGNSA. CDR3 DNA: TGTGCCCGCAGCCAATCTCCAGGGGACACTGAAGCTTTCTTT. Encoded protein: CARSQSPGDTEAFF.

This chain uses TRBV7-6 with TRBJ1-1; D possibly corresponds to TRBD1 (5 bases). The CDR3 covers 14 residues. The V gene lost 6 bases and the J gene lost 5 bases, with 16 bases spanning the gap. Germline assignment: CDR1 SGHVS and CDR2 FNYEAQ. This CDR3 is CASREWVGETEAFF. Written as DNA, the CDR3 is TGTGCCAGCAGGGAATGGGTGGGGGAGACTGAAGCTTTCTTT.

This clonotype was counted at least ten times. The V call is TRBV19, the J call TRBJ1-5; D is unresolved. V was clipped by 4 bases and J by 0 bases, with 13 bases between them. Germline lookup yields CDR1 LNHDA and CDR2 SQIVND (reference sequence). The CDR3 is made up of 16 amino acids. This CDR3 is CASSTSAHASNQPQHF. CDR3 DNA sequence: TGTGCCAGTAGTACCTCCGCACACGCTAGCAATCAGCCCCAGCATTTT.

Many counts were recorded for this clonotype. V usage is TRBV11-2 and J usage is TRBJ1-2; D gene uncertain. The CDR3 extends over 17 amino acids. V was trimmed by 0 bases and J by 6 bases, leaving 20 bases between them. CDR1 is SGHAT and CDR2 is FQNNGV in the germline V gene. CDR3 protein: CASSLDLLGTIYDGYTF. The CDR3 DNA reads TGTGCCAGCAGCTTAGATCTGTTGGGCACCATCTACGATGGCTACACCTTC.

This clonotype appeared many times. The CDR3 DNA sequence: TGCAGCGTTGGCCCACACCGGGATAACTATGGCTACACCTTC. Encoded protein: CSVGPHRDNYGYTF. The chain employs TRBV29-1 and TRBJ1-2, with no clear D. CDR3 length: 14 residues. Germline V gene data show CDR1 as SQVTM and CDR2 as ANQGSEA. The V and J ends lost 4 bases and 1 base respectively, with 13 bases between them.

The J gene is TRBJ2-3, the V gene TRBV6-5; D is unclear. Trimming pared 0 bases from V and 5 bases from J, leaving 15 bases between. The CDR3 is made up of 16 amino acids. CDR1 MNHEY and CDR2 SVGAGI come from the germline V gene. The CDR3 nucleotides are TGTGCCAGCAGTTACTCGACCCGACCTCATGAAGATACGCAGTATTTT. Its protein product is CASSYSTRPHEDTQYF.

This clonotype has a count of ten or more. This rearrangement joins TRBV19 to TRBJ1-6, with TRBD1 as a possible D gene (5 bases). V shed 6 bases and J shed 9 bases, with 18 bases lying between them. The CDR3 contains 15 residues. Looked up from germline, CDR1 is LNHDA and CDR2 is SQIVND (reference sequence). DNA for the CDR3: TGTGCCAGTAGCCTTTTTCAGGGACCAAGTTCACCCCTCCACTTT. Translated: CASSLFQGPSSPLHF.

The table lists this clonotype with a few counts. This clone may be a read error of a much larger clone one base away. The CDR3 bases are TGTGCCAGCGGCACACCCGGGGAGACCCAGTACTTC. Residues: CASGTPGETQYF. The genes are TRBV12-3 or TRBV12-4 and TRBJ2-5; D unclear. The CDR3 totals 12 residues. Trimming stripped 8 bases from V and 5 bases from J, with 12 bases between.

This clonotype was observed at least ten times. V and J are TRBV19 and TRBJ1-1; D is unresolved. Germline V lookup: CDR1 LNHDA, CDR2 SQIVND (reference sequence). The CDR3 sequence is 13 residues long. V shed 10 bases and J shed 1 base, with 13 bases lying between them. This chain's CDR3 is CATTRLANTEAFF. The DNA of the CDR3 is TGTGCCACTACTCGCTTAGCGAACACTGAAGCTTTCTTT.

V gene TRBV20-1 combines with J gene TRBJ1-5; D call uncertain. Germline CDR1 and CDR2: DFQATT and SNEGSKA (reference sequence). This CDR3 is 15 amino acids long. Trimming cost V 0 bases and J 2 bases, with 11 bases left between them. In DNA, the CDR3 is TGCAGTGCTAGAGAGAGGGAATTAGGCAATCAGCCCCAGCATTTT. Translating gives CSARERELGNQPQHF.

This clonotype has ten or more counts. V usage is TRBV12-5 and J usage is TRBJ2-2; possibly TRBD2 for D (6 bases). The length of the CDR3 is 15 residues. V was pared by 4 bases and J by 4 bases, with 13 bases between. Germline V lookup: CDR1 LGHNT, CDR2 FRNRAP. The chain's CDR3 is CASGSLNGGTGELFF. In DNA, the CDR3 is TGTGCTAGTGGTTCCCTGAACGGGGGCACCGGGGAGCTGTTTTTT.